The rows below give T cell receptor beta chains drawn from one sample of a study of T cell responses to AZD1222 COVID-19 vaccine. Assay used: immunoSEQ multiplex PCR; TCRdb lists only in-frame clones, some missing. This table has 120,000 or so clones, around 84% appearing once. Here the sequenced sample was peripheral blood, taken 28 days after the second AZD1222 dose. The origin of the receptors is an adult who received the AZD1222 COVID-19 vaccine. Each CDR3 is given without its conserved first and last residue. Each record gives: CDR3 protein, V gene, D gene, J gene, CDR3 length. The D gene is left open where the match is weak.

ASSPRRGATEAF TRBV7-6 . TRBJ1-1 12
ASSEGQGPYYGYT TRBV9 TRBD1 TRBJ1-2 13
ASSPTSGINNEQF TRBV5-1 TRBD2 TRBJ2-1 13
ASSYSSRGNTEAF TRBV6-5 . TRBJ1-1 13
ASERQVSTYEQY TRBV6-5 . TRBJ2-7 12
ASSLTSVYNEQF TRBV27 TRBD2 TRBJ2-1 12
SASIREKLF TRBV20-1 . TRBJ1-4 9
ASSKVWYQETQY TRBV21-1 . TRBJ2-5 12
ATARGVSTGELF TRBV6-5 . TRBJ2-2 12
ASSLGDSNQPQH TRBV27 . TRBJ1-5 12
ASSQLGTSGGGQETQY TRBV4-2 TRBD2 TRBJ2-5 16
ASSGRQGYNEQF TRBV11-3 TRBD1 TRBJ2-1 12
ASSQAAPWASGGETQY TRBV4-3 TRBD2 TRBJ2-5 16
ASSWGERADEQY TRBV6-5 . TRBJ2-7 12
ASHSVSVAEAF TRBV6-5 . TRBJ1-1 11